The TCR beta chain described here comes from a study of shared clonotypes between healthy human individuals. The protocol was immunoSEQ multiplex PCR, while the TCRdb copy is restricted to in-frame clones and leaves out a portion. The sample records roughly 1,100,000 clones, approximately 70% being singletons. Note on this clone: Its antigen remains unidentified.

V was clipped by 3 bases and J by 5 bases; unmatched bases: 9. Germline-derived CDR1 and CDR2 are LGHNA and YSLEER. This CDR3 has 15 residues. General observations from the study: Donor scarcity curtailed the genetic and exposure-history diversity represented herein. The naive CD4 repertoires of four donors were compared, and around 5% of clonotypes were shared.

The chain carries TRBV4-3 and TRBJ1-2; 7 bases match TRBD1. This TCR came from a man aged 18 to 29 in good health. Sample: memory CD4+ T cells sorted from blood. Subset here: CD45RA-negative fraction. In DNA, the CDR3 is TGCGCCAGCAGCCAGGACAGGAACCCTTTTTATGGCTACACCTTC. Its protein product is CASSQDRNPFYGYTF.